Shown below are 15 T cell receptor beta chains from a single sample sequenced in a study of CD8+ T cells in alopecia areata. Treatment in this sample: oral pan-JAK inhibitor, 5-10 mg twice daily. After isolation, RNA underwent reverse transcription to generate cDNA as the sequencing template. Using immunoSEQ multiplex PCR, the repertoire was profiled, and TCRdb retains in-frame clones only, with some absent. The data hold 210,000 or so clones, with more than 60% observed a single time. Sequenced here: CD4+ T cells sorted from blood, sampled at approximately week 42, from a patient treated with tofacitinib. The receptor set was obtained from a human donor with alopecia areata.

There are a few counts of this clone. This chain links TRBV6-5 with TRBJ2-7; a weak D match, TRBD1 (6 bases). V was pared by 0 bases and J by 5 bases, with 11 bases between. The CDR3 covers 14 residues. The germline V gene encodes CDR1 MNHEY and CDR2 SVGAGI. CDR3 DNA: TGTGCCAGCAGTTACTCGACAGGCAAAGACGAGCAGTACTTC. It yields the protein CASSYSTGKDEQYF.

The chain employs TRBV6-6 and TRBJ1-5; no reliable D call. Germline CDR1 MNHNY, CDR2 SVGAGI (reference sequence). The CDR3 runs 14 residues. The germline V and J ends were trimmed by 2 bases and 0 bases, with 5 bases remaining between them. This CDR3 reads CASSYAASNQPQHF. Written as DNA, the CDR3 is TGTGCCAGCAGTTACGCGGCTAGCAATCAGCCCCAGCATTTT.

The chain recombines TRBV9 with TRBJ2-4, with 10 bases identical to TRBD2. Germline CDR1 SGDLS, CDR2 YYNGEE. The CDR3 consists of 16 residues. J gave up 7 bases and V 4 bases, and 11 bases lay outside the gene matches. The CDR3 is CASSYGLAASGNIQYF. The CDR3, as DNA: TGTGCCAGCAGCTATGGACTAGCGGCTTCAGGGAACATTCAGTACTTC.

This clone was observed a handful of times. CDR3 sequence reads: CASSPRDRVAWNEQFF. CDR3 DNA: TGTGCCAGCTCACCCCGGGACAGGGTTGCATGGAATGAGCAGTTCTTC. The J gene is TRBJ2-1, the V gene TRBV18, with 9 bases matching TRBD1. The germline gives CDR1 KGHSH, CDR2 LQKENI. The V gene end was trimmed by 3 bases and the J gene end by 7 bases; junction bases not matched to a gene: 10. This CDR3 contains 16 residues. Full variable domain (outside the CDR3, taken from reference TRBV18 and TRBJ2-1): NAGVMQNPRHLVRRRGQEARLRCSPMKGHSHVYWYRQLPEEGLKFMVYLQKENIIDESGMPKERFSAEFPKEGPSILRIQQVVRGDSAAYFCASSPRDRVAWNEQFFGPGTRLTVL.

The chain has TRBV5-6 and TRBJ1-2; TRBD1 matches 12 bases. The V and J ends lost 4 bases and 8 bases, in that order; junction bases with no gene match: 12. The germline CDR1 and CDR2 sequences are SGHDT and YYEEEE. The CDR3 has 16 residues. The CDR3 DNA sequence: TGTGCCAGCAGCCTGGGTAGGGGACAGGGGGCGAACGGCTACACCTTC. Amino acids: CASSLGRGQGANGYTF.

The chain carries TRBV2 and TRBJ1-1; tentatively, D is TRBD1 (6 bases). This CDR3 region has 14 residues. Germline V gene data show CDR1 as SNHLY and CDR2 as FYNNEI. Trimming stripped 6 bases from V and 2 bases from J, with 13 bases between. CDR3 bases: TGTGCCAGCAGGTGGGGGCAGGGAAACACTGAAGCTTTCTTT. Amino acids: CASRWGQGNTEAFF.

The V and J genes are TRBV7-2 and TRBJ2-1, with TRBD1 as a possible D gene (6 bases). Germline assignment: CDR1 SGHTA and CDR2 FQGNSA. This CDR3 region has 16 residues. V gave up 1 base and J gave up 4 bases, with 14 bases separating them. CDR3 sequence: CASSLGLGTRYNEQFF. The CDR3 DNA follows: TGTGCCAGCAGCTTAGGATTGGGGACACGATACAATGAGCAGTTCTTC.

This chain joins TRBV10-3 and TRBJ1-2; D remains unclear. Trimming removed 6 bases from V and 4 bases from J, with 12 bases in between. Germline V CDR1 and CDR2: ENHRY, SYGVKD. This CDR3 has 13 amino acids. As DNA, the CDR3 is TGTGCCATCAGCGAGACTCTGAGCTATGGCTACACCTTC. Its translation is CAISETLSYGYTF.

V and J are TRBV27 and TRBJ1-2; 7 bases fit TRBD1. V shed 0 bases, J shed 4 bases, and the junction held 5 bases outside the gene matches. Germline V lookup: CDR1 MNHEY, CDR2 SMNVEV (reference sequence). This CDR3 is 15 amino acids long. In DNA form, the CDR3 reads TGTGCCAGCAGTTTATCCCCGACAGGGAGCTATGGCTACACCTTC. It is translated as CASSLSPTGSYGYTF.

J is TRBJ1-5 and V is TRBV2, with D unclear. Germline CDR1 SNHLY, CDR2 FYNNEI. V was shortened by 8 bases and J by 3 bases, with 11 bases between the two germline ends. The length of the CDR3 is 13 residues. Written as DNA, the CDR3 is TGTGCCAGCGGCGGGTTGGTCAATCAGCCCCAGCATTTT. Residues: CASGGLVNQPQHF. Using reference TRBV2 and TRBJ1-5 for the parts outside the CDR3, the full variable domain is EPEVTQTPSHQVTQMGQEVILRCVPISNHLYFYWYRQILGQKVEFLVSFYNNEISEKSEIFDDQFSVERPDGSNFTLKIRSTKLEDSAMYFCASGGLVNQPQHFGDGTRLSIL.

This chain links TRBV5-1 with TRBJ1-2, with TRBD1 identical over 9 bases. Germline V gene lookup returns CDR1 SGHRS and CDR2 YFSETQ. Germline trimming cut 4 bases from V and 4 bases from J; bases unmatched to any gene: 2. CDR3 length equals 13 residues. CDR3 nucleotides: TGCGCCAGCAGCGGGGGACAGGGCTATGGCTACACCTTC. The encoded protein is CASSGGQGYGYTF.

The rearrangement joins TRBV13 to TRBJ2-7; TRBD2 matches at 9 bases. V was pared by 8 bases and J by 5 bases, with 10 bases of the junction left unmatched. The V gene's germline CDR1 is PRHDT and CDR2 FYEKMQ (reference sequence). The CDR3 runs 14 residues. CDR3 in DNA: TGTGCCAGCCGTCGGCGGGGGGGTCCCCACGAGCAGTACTTC. Translation: CASRRRGGPHEQYF.

The rearrangement links TRBV5-1 to TRBJ2-5, with 10 bases fitting TRBD2. Trimming removed 5 bases from V and 4 bases from J; junction bases left unmatched: 11. The germline CDR1 and CDR2 sequences are SGHRS and YFSETQ. This CDR3 has 16 residues. The CDR3 here is CASSSSLAGKAETQYF. The CDR3 bases are TGCGCCAGCAGTTCCTCACTAGCGGGGAAGGCAGAGACCCAGTACTTC.

This clone was observed a single time. This chain connects TRBV5-4 to TRBJ2-3, with D tentatively TRBD1 or TRBD2 (6 bases each). The V end lost 0 bases, the J end lost 0 bases, and 8 bases lay between the germline ends. The CDR3 runs to 15 residues. Germline loops: CDR1 SGHNT, CDR2 YYREEE (reference sequence). The CDR3 region has the DNA TGTGCCAGCAGCTTGGACGGGGGCAGCACAGATACGCAGTATTTT. This sequence encodes CASSLDGGSTDTQYF.

V gene TRBV29-1 combines with J gene TRBJ2-3; 11 nucleotides match TRBD2. Germline-derived CDR1 and CDR2 are SQVTM and ANQGSEA. The CDR3 runs to 14 residues. The ends lost 7 bases at V and 5 bases at J; junction bases unmatched: 8. In DNA form, the CDR3 reads TGCAGCGATGTAGCGGGGGGGAACGGAGATACGCAGTATTTT. It codes for CSDVAGGNGDTQYF.